These 11 T cell receptor beta chains share one sample of origin, sequenced in a study of molecular identifiers for immune sequencing clone quantification. TCRdb recomputed calls from the PCR reads with MiXCR, one row per CDR3 protein. The sample shows roughly 630,000 distinct CDR3 sequences, about 25% of them seen only once. The sample comprised naive CD8+ T cells from blood, with Jurkat cell RNA spiked in. The subset: FACS-sorted CD8+CD4-CCR7+CD45RA+ naive T cells. The origin of the receptors is a human donor in good health. Some libraries in this study had Jurkat cell RNA spiked in.

Of note for this clonotype: One end of the junction fails to match germline, which may point to a read error. V usage is TRBV6-2 or TRBV6-3 and J usage is TRBJ2-7; D unclear. Germline V gene lookup returns CDR1 MNHEY and CDR2 SVGEGT. The CDR3 totals 13 residues. This CDR3 reads CASSYSVGYERYF. CDR3 sequence (DNA): TGTGCCAGCAGTTACTCCGTGGGCTACGAGCGGTACTTC.

This rearrangement joins TRBV19 to TRBJ2-2; TRBD1 agrees at 8 bases. After removal of 4 bases from V and 4 bases from J, the junction contained 5 bases not matched to a gene. This CDR3 has 15 amino acids. The germline CDR1 and CDR2 sequences are LNHDA and SQIVND (reference sequence). DNA for the CDR3: TGTGCCAGTAGTAGGGGACAGGTGATCACCGGGGAGCTGTTTTTT. Its protein product is CASSRGQVITGELFF.

Details on this clonotype: A much bigger clone sits one base away, suggesting this may be a read error. In this CDR3 the conserved last residue, phenylalanine or tryptophan, is missing, so a read error is likely. CDR3 loop: CASNTGVGIVGPQHS. The DNA for the CDR3 is TGTGCCAGCAATACAGGGGTTGGAATAGTAGGGCCCCAGCATTCT. The genes are TRBV12-3 or TRBV12-4 and TRBJ1-5; 7 bases are shared with TRBD1. This CDR3 contains 15 residues. V gave up 7 bases and J gave up 9 bases; unmatched junction bases: 15.

The chain links TRBV11-2 to TRBJ2-7; weak D call: TRBD2 (5 bases). The V end was cut by 2 bases, the J end by 2 bases, with 13 bases between. CDR3 length: 15 amino acids. CDR1 and CDR2 (germline): SGHAT, FQNNGV. In DNA, the CDR3 is TGTGCCAGCAGCTTACCCGAGGGAATCACCTACGAGCAGTACTTC. As protein: CASSLPEGITYEQYF.

There are many counts of this clonotype. V is TRBV4-1 and J is TRBJ1-5; tentatively, D is TRBD1 (6 bases). Germline CDR1 and CDR2: MGHRA and YSYEKL. The CDR3 has 19 residues. Trimming took 0 bases from V and 11 from J, leaving 29 bases between them. CDR3 coding DNA: TGCGCCAGCAGCCAAGATCGTTCCTACCCCACAGGGCCGTCATGGGCCCAGCATTTT. Its protein product is CASSQDRSYPTGPSWAQHF.

This clonotype was seen many times. This chain uses TRBV29-1 with TRBJ2-5; 8 bases are a match to TRBD2. Germline lookup yields CDR1 SQVTM and CDR2 ANQGSEA. The length of the CDR3 is 13 residues. The trim removed 4 bases at V and 2 bases at J, leaving 3 bases unmatched. The CDR3 sequence is CSVVTSEQETQYF. The CDR3 region has the DNA TGCAGCGTTGTGACTAGCGAACAAGAGACCCAGTACTTC.

The chain combines TRBV6-2 or TRBV6-3 with TRBJ2-2; D may be TRBD1 or TRBD2 (5 bases each). This CDR3 is 15 amino acids long. Trimming took off 10 bases at V and 0 bases at J, with 15 bases between the two ends. The germline gives CDR1 MNHEY, CDR2 SVGEGT. DNA for the CDR3: TGTGCCAACAGAAAGGGACGGGCGAACACCGGGGAGCTGTTTTTT. Amino acids: CANRKGRANTGELFF.

This clonotype appeared many times. The chain uses TRBV6-1 and TRBJ1-1; 10 positions agree with TRBD1. V was pared by 10 bases and J by 7 bases, with 6 bases of the junction left unmatched. The CDR3 has 12 amino acids. The germline V gene has CDR1 MNHNS and CDR2 SASEGT. The CDR3 coding sequence is TGTGCCATCGACAGGGGGCCGGTTGAAGCTTTCTTT. It codes for CAIDRGPVEAFF.

The V gene is TRBV4-3, the J gene TRBJ1-1; no clear D gene. Between the trimmed V and J ends, which lost 2 bases and 0 bases, there was a span of 10 bases. Germline V CDR1 and CDR2: LGHNA, YSLEER. The length of the CDR3 is 15 residues. The CDR3 nucleotides read TGCGCCAGCAGCCAATCCAGGACCGTGAACACTGAAGCTTTCTTT. Translated: CASSQSRTVNTEAFF.

This clonotype has at least ten counts. DNA for the CDR3: TGTGCCAGCAGCTTGGCGTGGAACGGAGAAGAAGATACGCAGTATTTT. It is translated as CASSLAWNGEEDTQYF. V is TRBV5-4 and J is TRBJ2-3; D is undetermined. The CDR3 length is 16 residues. Germline-derived CDR1 and CDR2 are SGHNT and YYREEE (reference sequence). Trimming shortened V by 0 bases and J by 5 bases, and 16 bases separated the two germline ends. Looking up the rest from reference TRBV5-4 and TRBJ2-3 gives the full variable domain: ETGVTQSPTHLIKTRGQQVTLRCSSQSGHNTVSWYQQALGQGPQFIFQYYREEENGRGNFPPRFSGLQFPNYSSELNVNALELDDSALYLCASSLAWNGEEDTQYFGPGTRLTVL.

This chain connects TRBV13 to TRBJ2-1; tentatively, D is TRBD1 (5 bases). Looked up from germline, CDR1 is PRHDT and CDR2 is FYEKMQ (reference sequence). V dropped 1 base and J dropped 7 bases, with 8 bases sitting between them. The length of the CDR3 is 13 residues. The CDR3 DNA sequence: TGTGCCAGCAGCTTAGCCAGGGATAATGAGCAGTTCTTC. It yields the protein CASSLARDNEQFF.